Detailed here is one T cell receptor (beta chain). This specimen belongs to a study of blood T cell repertoires in COVID-19. Whole-study context: Sites across the United States, Italy and Spain contributed samples from acute and convalescent COVID-19. Sources were T cells, B-cell-depleted T cells, or PBMCs; the material itself was cDNA or gDNA.

Looked up from germline, CDR1 is LNHNV and CDR2 is YYDKDF (reference sequence). Deletions cut 1 base from V and 4 bases from J, with 20 bases between. The CDR3 consists of 18 residues. As originally analysed: It was from reference gene primer amplification that nucleated cell counts were estimated. This table comes from immunoSEQ multiplex PCR, and its TCRdb copy is limited to in-frame clones, with some not included. V, J and clone size reflect that table, while D and trimming were determined from the DNA. The sample consists of some 150,000 clones, 80% to 85% of them appearing once. The chain couples TRBV15 to TRBJ1-3; D possibly corresponds to TRBD1 (5 bases). The sequenced sample was peripheral blood. The TCR originated in a woman of 80 years or more with acute or convalescent COVID-19. The CDR3 region has the DNA TGTGCCACCAGCAGAGGGGTGATGACGCGGGGGAAGGGAAACACCATATATTTT. It translates to CATSRGVMTRGKGNTIYF.